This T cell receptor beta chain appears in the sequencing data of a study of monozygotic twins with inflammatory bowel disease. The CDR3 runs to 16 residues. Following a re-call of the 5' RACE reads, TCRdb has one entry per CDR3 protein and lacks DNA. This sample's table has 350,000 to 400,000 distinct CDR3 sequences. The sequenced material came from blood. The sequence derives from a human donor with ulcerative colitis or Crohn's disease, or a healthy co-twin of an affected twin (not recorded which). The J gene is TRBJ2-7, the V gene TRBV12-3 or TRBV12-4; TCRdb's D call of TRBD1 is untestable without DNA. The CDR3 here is CASSPPETPGPYEQYF.